The rows below give T cell receptor beta chains drawn from one sample of a study of tumor and adjacent non-tumor tissue in lung cancer. TCRdb used MiXCR to reprocess the multiplex PCR reads, holding one entry per CDR3 protein. The table shows approximately 150,000 distinct CDR3 sequences, with roughly 66% occurring only once. Source material: lung tumor tissue. The receptors stem from a man aged 55 to 69 with small cell lung cancer. The CDR3 runs from the conserved cysteine through the conserved F or W. The D gene is left open where the match is weak. The size entry is marked missing in some rows and otherwise reads once, few, many or a size class.

>TRBJ2-7|TRBV28|.|TRBD1
TGTGCCAGCGGGACAGGGTTCTACGAGCAGTACTTC
CASGTGFYEQYF
>TRBJ2-4|TRBV20-1|once|TRBD1
TGCAATGCTATAACCCCGGGACAGGGGTGGGGCATTCAGTACTTC
CNAITPGQGWGIQYF
>TRBJ2-5|TRBV7-3|.|.
TGTGCCAGCAGCTCCGGCGGGATGGAACTTCGAGGGACCCAGTACTTC
CASSSGGMELRGTQYF
>TRBJ2-1|TRBV28|.|TRBD1
TGTGCCAGCGGCCAGGGGGCGCAGCTCAATGAGCAGTTCTTC
CASGQGAQLNEQFF
>TRBJ2-1|TRBV20-1|many|TRBD2
TGCAGTGCTAGAGATCGACTAGCGGGAGGGAGTGAGCAGTTCTTC
CSARDRLAGGSEQFF
>TRBJ1-1|TRBV20-1|many|.
TGCAGTGCTAGACCACGGGAGTACACTGAAGCTTTCTTT
CSARPREYTEAFF
>TRBJ2-1|TRBV29-1|few|TRBD1
TGCAGCGTCTCGGGACAGGGGGCGGATGAGCAGTTCTTC
CSVSGQGADEQFF
>TRBJ2-1|TRBV6-5|.|.
TGTGTCAGCAGTCGTGAGACACAGCAACGTTACAATGAGCAGTTCTTC
CVSSRETQQRYNEQFF
>TRBJ1-2|TRBV4-2|.|TRBD1
TGTGCCAGCAGCGAGATCGGGACAGCTTATGGCTACACCTTC
CASSEIGTAYGYTF
>TRBJ2-7|TRBV11-2|many|.
TGTGCCAGCGCCGGGGGCTACGAGCAGTACTTC
CASAGGYEQYF